This TCR beta chain stems from a study of cytomegalovirus exposure and HLA in healthy donors. PCR involved 60 Vbeta and 13 Jbeta primers. The assay was immunoSEQ multiplex PCR, and TCRdb's table has in-frame clones only and misses some. Among some 270,000 clones listed, around 90% were seen once. The CDR3 covers 14 residues. V lost 3 bases and J lost 4; bases outside the gene matches: 1. Germline V gene data show CDR1 as LNHDA and CDR2 as SQIVND (reference sequence). This clone was observed once. Sample: PBMCs. This TCR was sampled from a girl under 10 years old in good health and CMV-seronegative. V and J are TRBV19 and TRBJ1-5; 9 bases fit TRBD1. The CDR3 spells CASSMGTGNQPQHF. The CDR3 DNA reads TGTGCCAGTAGTATGGGGACAGGGAATCAGCCCCAGCATTTT.